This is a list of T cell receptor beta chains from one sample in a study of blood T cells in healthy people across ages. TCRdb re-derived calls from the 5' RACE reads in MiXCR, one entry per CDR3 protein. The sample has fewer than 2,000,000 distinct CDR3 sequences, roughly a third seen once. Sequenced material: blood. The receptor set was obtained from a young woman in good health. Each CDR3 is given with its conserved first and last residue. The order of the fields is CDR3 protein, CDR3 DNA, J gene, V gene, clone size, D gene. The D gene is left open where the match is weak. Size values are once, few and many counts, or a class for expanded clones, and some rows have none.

CASSQASGTSAHNEQFF	TGTGCCAGCAGCCAAGCGTCCGGGACTAGCGCTCACAATGAGCAGTTCTTC	TRBJ2-1	TRBV14	NA	TRBD2
CSASPSQGGSGYTF	TGCAGTGCTAGCCCATCCCAGGGAGGGAGTGGCTACACCTTC	TRBJ1-2	TRBV20-1	few	NA
CASRGVGVEQYF	TGCGCCAGCAGAGGAGTCGGGGTCGAGCAGTACTTC	TRBJ2-7	TRBV5-1	NA	NA
CASSELRGDYEQYF	TGTGCCAGCAGTGAACTCAGGGGGGACTACGAGCAGTACTTC	TRBJ2-7	TRBV2	NA	NA
CSDSAASTDTQYF	TGCAGTGACTCCGCAGCTAGCACAGATACGCAGTATTTT	TRBJ2-3	TRBV29-1	few	NA
CTTSPGLAGRETQYF	TGCACCACCTCCCCGGGACTAGCGGGGAGGGAGACCCAGTACTTC	TRBJ2-5	TRBV20-1	NA	TRBD2
CSARRAGGLRQNEQFF	TGCAGTGCTAGACGAGCGGGGGGCCTTCGGCAGAATGAGCAGTTCTTC	TRBJ2-1	TRBV20-1	few	TRBD2
CASSEPNRVNTEAFF	TGTGCCAGCAGTGAACCAAACAGGGTGAACACTGAAGCTTTCTTT	TRBJ1-1	TRBV6-1	NA	NA
CSASGTGGWNTEAFF	TGCAGTGCTTCCGGGACAGGGGGCTGGAACACTGAAGCTTTCTTT	TRBJ1-1	TRBV20-1	many	TRBD1
CSARAPTSGGGEQYF	TGCAGTGCTAGAGCCCCGACTAGCGGGGGAGGGGAGCAGTACTTC	TRBJ2-7	TRBV20-1	NA	TRBD2
CASSQDTWDRESTDTQYF	TGTGCCAGCAGCCAAGATACCTGGGACAGAGAGAGCACAGATACGCAGTATTTT	TRBJ2-3	TRBV3-1	few	TRBD1
CASSYTGTDINYGYTF	TGTGCCAGCAGTTACACTGGGACAGATATTAACTATGGCTACACCTTC	TRBJ1-2	TRBV6-2/TRBV6-3	few	TRBD1
CSAEYQDPNYGYTF	TGCAGCGCCGAGTATCAGGATCCTAACTATGGCTACACCTTC	TRBJ1-2	TRBV29-1	NA	NA
CSALTGQGASGELFF	TGCAGTGCGCTCACGGGACAGGGGGCATCCGGGGAGCTGTTTTTT	TRBJ2-2	TRBV20-1	NA	TRBD1
CASSHGDRVIEQYF	TGTGCCAGCAGTCACGGAGACAGGGTAATCGAGCAGTACTTC	TRBJ2-7	TRBV27	once	TRBD1
CASSFGLVYEQYF	TGTGCCAGCAGTTTCGGACTAGTCTACGAGCAGTACTTC	TRBJ2-7	TRBV12-3/TRBV12-4	many	TRBD2
CASSQGSRAFSGTDTQYF	TGTGCCAGCAGCCAAGGAAGTCGCGCATTCTCTGGCACAGATACGCAGTATTTT	TRBJ2-3	TRBV4-2	NA	NA
CAISYTGGIYNEQFF	TGTGCCATCAGTTACACAGGGGGGATCTACAATGAGCAGTTCTTC	TRBJ2-1	TRBV10-3	few	TRBD1
CAMSGPYNEQFF	TGTGCCATGTCGGGGCCGTACAATGAGCAGTTCTTC	TRBJ2-1	TRBV7-9	few	NA
CSARWGEVDTQYF	TGCAGTGCTAGGTGGGGGGAGGTGGATACGCAGTATTTT	TRBJ2-3	TRBV20-1	few	NA